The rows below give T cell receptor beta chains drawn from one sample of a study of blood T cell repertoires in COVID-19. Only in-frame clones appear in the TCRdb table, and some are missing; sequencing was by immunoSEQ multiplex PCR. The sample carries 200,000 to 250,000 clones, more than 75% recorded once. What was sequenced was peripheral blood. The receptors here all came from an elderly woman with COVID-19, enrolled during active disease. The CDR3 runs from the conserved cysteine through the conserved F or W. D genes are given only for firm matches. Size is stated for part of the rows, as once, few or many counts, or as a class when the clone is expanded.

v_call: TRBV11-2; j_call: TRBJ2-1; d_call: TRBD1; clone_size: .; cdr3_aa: CASSLWGRGLSYNEQFF; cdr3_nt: TGTGCCAGCAGTTTATGGGGCAGGGGGTTATCCTACAATGAGCAGTTCTTC
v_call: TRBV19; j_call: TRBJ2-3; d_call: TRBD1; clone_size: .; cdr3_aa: CASRVDRGPSDTQYF; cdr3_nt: TGTGCCAGTAGGGTTGACAGGGGGCCTTCAGATACGCAGTATTTT
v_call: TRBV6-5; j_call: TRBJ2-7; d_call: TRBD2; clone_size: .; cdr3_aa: CASSSGLAGGYEQYF; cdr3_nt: TGTGCCAGCAGCTCGGGACTAGCGGGGGGCTACGAGCAGTACTTC
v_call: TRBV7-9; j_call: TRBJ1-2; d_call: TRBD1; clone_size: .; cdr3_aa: CASSPGDSLYGYTF; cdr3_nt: TGTGCCAGCAGCCCAGGGGACAGTCTCTATGGCTACACCTTC
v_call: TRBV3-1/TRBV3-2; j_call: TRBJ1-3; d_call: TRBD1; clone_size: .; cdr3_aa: CASSQGTGNRNTIYF; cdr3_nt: TGTGCCAGCAGCCAAGGGACAGGGAATAGAAACACCATATATTTT
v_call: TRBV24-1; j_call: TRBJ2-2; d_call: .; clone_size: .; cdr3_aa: CATSAGRKSYTGELFF; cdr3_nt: TGTGCCACCAGCGCGGGACGGAAAAGTTACACCGGGGAGCTGTTTTTT
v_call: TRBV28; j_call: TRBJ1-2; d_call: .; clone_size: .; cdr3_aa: CASSLPFYGYTF; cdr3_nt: TGTGCCAGCAGCCTCCCTTTTTATGGCTACACCTTC
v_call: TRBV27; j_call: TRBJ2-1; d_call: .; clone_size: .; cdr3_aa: CASSPPPGYNEQFF; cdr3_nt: TGTGCCAGCAGTCCCCCCCCGGGCTACAATGAGCAGTTCTTC
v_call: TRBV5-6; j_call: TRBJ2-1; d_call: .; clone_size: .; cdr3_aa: CASTFRDLGYNEQFF; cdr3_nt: TGTGCCAGCACCTTCCGGGACTTGGGCTACAATGAGCAGTTCTTC
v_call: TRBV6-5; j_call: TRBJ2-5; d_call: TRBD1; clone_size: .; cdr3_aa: CASSYMDRQETQYF; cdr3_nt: TGTGCCAGCAGTTACATGGACAGGCAAGAGACCCAGTACTTC
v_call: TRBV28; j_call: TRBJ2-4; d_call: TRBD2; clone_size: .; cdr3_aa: CASSSSGRSTNIQYF; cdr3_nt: TGTGCCAGCAGTTCTAGCGGGAGAAGTACAAACATTCAGTACTTC
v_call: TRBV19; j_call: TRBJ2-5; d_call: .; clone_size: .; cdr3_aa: CASSGYLLGETQYF; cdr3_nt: TGTGCCAGTAGTGGCTACCTGCTCGGGGAGACCCAGTACTTC
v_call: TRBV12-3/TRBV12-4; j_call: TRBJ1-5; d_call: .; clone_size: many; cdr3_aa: CASSLKGDQPQHF; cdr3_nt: TGTGCCAGCAGTTTAAAGGGGGATCAGCCCCAGCATTTT